The 8 T cell receptor beta chains in this list originate from one sample, sequenced in a study of T-cell reconstitution after alpha-beta-depleted transplantation in children (dated by TCRdb to 2016 to 2017). Libraries were made using PCR. TCRdb shows the sequencer as Illumina HiSeq 2500. Molecular barcoding was employed in the preparation of TCR libraries, with unique molecular identifiers being used to normalize TCRbeta repertoire quantification. TCRdb trimmed public reads at Q25 via fastp, called clones via MiXCR and kept in-frame beta chains. When rows share a CDR3 protein, they turn into one entry using the most common DNA and genes. In all, the sample holds about 120,000 distinct CDR3 sequences, and about 9.4% of those were seen once. Jointly, the top ten make up 8% of the sample. Sequences were derived from PBMCs from the stem cell graft donor, sampled from the stem cell graft. These TCRs come from a human donor who donated a stem cell graft to a child with acute lymphoblastic leukemia.

This clonotype has ten or more counts. The chain has TRBV18 and TRBJ1-5; D possibly corresponds to TRBD1 (6 bases). CDR3 length: 13 residues. Looked up from germline, CDR1 is KGHSH and CDR2 is LQKENI. The V end was cut by 6 bases, the J end by 3 bases, with 9 bases between. CDR3 loop: CASSRQDNQPQHF. The CDR3 DNA sequence: TGTGCCAGCTCTCGACAGGACAATCAGCCCCAGCATTTT. Variable domain in full (rest from reference TRBV18 and TRBJ1-5): NAGVMQNPRHLVRRRGQEARLRCSPMKGHSHVYWYRQLPEEGLKFMVYLQKENIIDESGMPKERFSAEFPKEGPSILRIQQVVRGDSAAYFCASSRQDNQPQHFGDGTRLSIL.

V and J are TRBV7-2 and TRBJ2-5, with 7 bases aligning to TRBD1. Trimming removed 5 bases from V and 2 bases from J; junction bases left unmatched: 8. The CDR3 loop spans 15 amino acids. Germline-derived CDR1 and CDR2 are SGHTA and FQGNSA. The DNA for the CDR3 is TGTGCCAGCAGCAGGCCGTTACAGGGGCAAGAGACCCAGTACTTC. As protein: CASSRPLQGQETQYF. The full variable domain, its missing parts supplied by reference TRBV7-2 and TRBJ2-5, is GAGVSQSPSNKVTEKGKDVELRCDPISGHTALYWYRQSLGQGLEFLIYFQGNSAPDKSGLPSDRFSAERTGGSVSTLTIQRTQQEDSAVYLCASSRPLQGQETQYFGPGTRLLVL.

This clonotype was recorded at least ten times. The rearrangement uses TRBV7-6 and TRBJ2-3; TRBD2 is a possible D gene (7 bases). Per germline, CDR1 SGHVS and CDR2 FNYEAQ. V lost 5 bases to trimming and J lost 1 base, with 16 bases between them. The CDR3 loop spans 16 amino acids. The CDR3, as DNA: TGTGCCAGCAGCCCCCTCGGGGGGCTAGGCACAGATACGCAGTATTTT. Its protein is CASSPLGGLGTDTQYF.

This clonotype was picked up many times. The rearrangement uses TRBV19 and TRBJ2-1, with D possibly being TRBD2 (6 bases). Looked up from germline, CDR1 is LNHDA and CDR2 is SQIVND (reference sequence). The V gene lost 7 bases and the J gene lost 0 bases, with 10 bases spanning the gap. The CDR3 has 14 amino acids. The CDR3 spells CASKSGPSYNEQFF. The CDR3 nucleotides read TGTGCCAGTAAGAGCGGGCCCTCCTACAATGAGCAGTTCTTC.

This clonotype has a count of ten or more. This rearrangement joins TRBV7-9 to TRBJ2-2, with TRBD1 matching over 8 bases. CDR1 and CDR2 (germline): SEHNR, FQNEAQ (reference sequence). This CDR3 region has 16 residues. V was pared by 5 bases and J by 0 bases, with 5 bases of the junction left unmatched. The CDR3: CASSPGQGSNTGELFF. The DNA of the CDR3 is TGTGCCAGCAGCCCCGGACAGGGATCGAACACCGGGGAGCTGTTTTTT.

This clonotype showed up many times. This chain connects TRBV5-1 to TRBJ2-1; D call uncertain. This CDR3 has 15 amino acids. The germline V gene has CDR1 SGHRS and CDR2 YFSETQ. Trimming stripped 10 bases from V and 1 base from J, with 18 bases between. The CDR3 nucleotides are TGCGCCTCGGGCACATTGCCTCAGTCCTACAATGAGCAGTTCTTC. Translating it yields CASGTLPQSYNEQFF.

About this clonotype itself: A much larger clone lies a single base off, so this may be a read error. The V call is TRBV12-3 or TRBV12-4, the J call TRBJ1-5; D gene uncertain. Between the trimmed V and J ends, which lost 3 bases and 5 bases, there was a span of 17 bases. The CDR3 loop spans 16 amino acids. The CDR3 sequence: CASSLERADSDQPQHF. CDR3 coding DNA: TGTGCCAGCAGTTTGGAAAGGGCGGACTCTGATCAGCCCCAGCATTTT.

This clonotype was observed at least ten times. The chain combines TRBV27 with TRBJ2-7, with 13 bases that match TRBD2. The germline CDR1 and CDR2 sequences are MNHEY and SMNVEV (reference sequence). The CDR3 sequence is 14 residues long. The ends lost 2 bases at V and 5 bases at J; junction bases unmatched: 0. Here the CDR3 DNA reads TGTGCCAGCAGTTTAGGACTAGCGGGGGACGAGCAGTACTTC. The encoded protein is CASSLGLAGDEQYF.